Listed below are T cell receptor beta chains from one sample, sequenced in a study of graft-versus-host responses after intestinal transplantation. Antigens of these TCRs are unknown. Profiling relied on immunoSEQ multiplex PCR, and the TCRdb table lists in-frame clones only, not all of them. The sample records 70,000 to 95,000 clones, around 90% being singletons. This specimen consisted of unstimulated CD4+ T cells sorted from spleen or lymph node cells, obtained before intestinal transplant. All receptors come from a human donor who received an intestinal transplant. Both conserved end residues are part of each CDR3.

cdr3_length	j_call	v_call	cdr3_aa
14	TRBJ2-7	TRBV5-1	CASSSTGGAYEQYF
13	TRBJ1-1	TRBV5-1	CASSLGGWTEAFF
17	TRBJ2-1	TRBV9	CASSVGLAGGLGNEQFF
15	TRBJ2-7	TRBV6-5	CASSYRGFETYEQYF
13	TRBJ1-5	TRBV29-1	CSVELGGGQPQHF
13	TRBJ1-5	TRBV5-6	CASSLQGGQPQHF
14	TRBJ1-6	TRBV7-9	CASSLQGTHSPLHF
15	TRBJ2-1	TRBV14	CASSLGGPIWNEQFF
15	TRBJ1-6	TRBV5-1	CASSSRDLGNSPLHF
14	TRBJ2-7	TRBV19	CASSIDPNRGSQYF
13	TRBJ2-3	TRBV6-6	CASRAGTRSTQYF
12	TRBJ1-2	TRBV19	CASRGKPYGYTF
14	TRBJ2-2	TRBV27	CASRQGTNTGELFF
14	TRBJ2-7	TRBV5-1	CASRPRQDSLGQYF
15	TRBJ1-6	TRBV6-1	CASSPEGAHNSPLHF
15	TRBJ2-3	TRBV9	CASHRSDRAGDTQYF
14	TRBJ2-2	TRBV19	CATKGTKHTGELFF
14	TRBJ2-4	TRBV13	CASSLAGAKNIQYF
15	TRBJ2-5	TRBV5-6	CASSQDRGLQETQYF
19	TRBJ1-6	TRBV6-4	CASREPPGHLKRDNSPLHF
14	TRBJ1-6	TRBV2	CASTRDRGQSPLHF
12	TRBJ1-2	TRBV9	CASSVGARGYTF
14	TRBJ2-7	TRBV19	CATSVADRAYEQYF
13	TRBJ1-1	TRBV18	CASSPDSITEAFF
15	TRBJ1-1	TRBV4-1	CASSPKADRLTEAFF
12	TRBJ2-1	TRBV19	CASRGSYNEQFF